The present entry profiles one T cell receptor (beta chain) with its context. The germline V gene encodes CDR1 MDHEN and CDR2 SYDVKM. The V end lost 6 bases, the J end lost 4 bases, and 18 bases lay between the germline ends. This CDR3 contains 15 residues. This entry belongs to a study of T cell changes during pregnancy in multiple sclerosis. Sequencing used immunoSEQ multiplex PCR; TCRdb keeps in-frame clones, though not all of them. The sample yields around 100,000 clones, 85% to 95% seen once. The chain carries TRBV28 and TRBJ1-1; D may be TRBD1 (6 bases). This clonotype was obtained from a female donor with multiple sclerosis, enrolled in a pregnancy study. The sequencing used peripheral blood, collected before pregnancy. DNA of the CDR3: TGTGCCAGCAGCTTAACGACAGGCAGGACCACTGAAGCTTTCTTT. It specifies CASSLTTGRTTEAFF.